The rows below give T cell receptor beta chains drawn from one sample of a study of control samples from healthy donors and cancer patients. Assay used: immunoSEQ multiplex PCR; TCRdb lists only in-frame clones, some missing. Here the sample spans approximately 180,000 clones, approximately 94% being singletons. What was sequenced was blood. The source of these receptors is a woman aged 18-29 years in good health. Each CDR3 is given with its conserved first and last residue. Fields, in order: V gene, D gene, J gene, clone size, CDR3 DNA, CDR3 protein. A D gene is named only where the DNA matches it firmly. The listing skips clone size in some rows; elsewhere it reads once, few, many or a size class.

V: TRBV6-5
D: -
J: TRBJ1-1
size: -
DNA: TGTGCCAGCAGTCGTAAAACAGGTGACACTGAAGCTTTCTTT
CDR3: CASSRKTGDTEAFF

V: TRBV25-1
D: -
J: TRBJ1-2
size: -
DNA: TGTGCCAGCAGTAAGGGGCGGGACGGTAACTATGGCTACACCTTC
CDR3: CASSKGRDGNYGYTF

V: TRBV2
D: -
J: TRBJ1-1
size: -
DNA: TGTGCCAGCAGTGCCGGGACCGTCGCCCACGGGAACACTGAAGCTTTCTTT
CDR3: CASSAGTVAHGNTEAFF

V: TRBV5-4
D: -
J: TRBJ2-6
size: -
DNA: TGTGCCAGCAGCTGGGCGGGACTCCTGGGCTCTGGGGCCAACGTCCTGACTTTC
CDR3: CASSWAGLLGSGANVLTF

V: TRBV7-3
D: TRBD2
J: TRBJ2-1
size: -
DNA: TGTGCCAGCAGCTCTAGCGGGGGCTCCTACAATGAGCAGTTCTTC
CDR3: CASSSSGGSYNEQFF

V: TRBV15
D: TRBD1
J: TRBJ2-7
size: -
DNA: TGTGCCACCAGTTCGAGCCGGGACAGGGGTTACGAGCAGTACTTC
CDR3: CATSSSRDRGYEQYF

V: TRBV11-1
D: -
J: TRBJ2-1
size: -
DNA: TGTGCCAGCAGCTTATTGCAGGGGCCCTACAATGAGCAGTTCTTC
CDR3: CASSLLQGPYNEQFF

V: TRBV2
D: -
J: TRBJ1-1
size: -
DNA: TGTGCCAGCATGTCACAGGGCGTCGGCACTGAAGCTTTCTTT
CDR3: CASMSQGVGTEAFF

V: TRBV20-1
D: -
J: TRBJ1-1
size: -
DNA: TGCAGTGCTAGTGGTACTAGGAACAGTTTGAACACTGAAGCTTTCTTT
CDR3: CSASGTRNSLNTEAFF

V: TRBV6-2/TRBV6-3
D: TRBD1
J: TRBJ1-1
size: -
DNA: TGTGCCAGCAGTTACGTTTCAGGGGGAAGGACTGAAGCTTTCTTT
CDR3: CASSYVSGGRTEAFF

V: TRBV5-1
D: -
J: TRBJ1-6
size: -
DNA: TGCGCCAGCAGCTCTGGACAGACTAATTCACCCCTCCACTTT
CDR3: CASSSGQTNSPLHF

V: TRBV6-2/TRBV6-3
D: -
J: TRBJ1-5
size: -
DNA: TGTGCCAGCAGCAGGGGTGGTCAGCCCCAGCATTTT
CDR3: CASSRGGQPQHF

V: TRBV24-1
D: -
J: TRBJ2-7
size: once
DNA: TGTGCCACCAGTGATCGTGGACACGAGCAGTACTTC
CDR3: CATSDRGHEQYF

V: TRBV28
D: TRBD1
J: TRBJ1-5
size: -
DNA: TGTGCCAGCAGGTCACAGGGGTATAGCAATCAGCCCCAGCATTTT
CDR3: CASRSQGYSNQPQHF

V: TRBV6-2/TRBV6-3
D: TRBD2
J: TRBJ2-3
size: -
DNA: TGTGCCAGCAGTTTTTGGGGCCGGGCTAGCGGTGGGTCGGATACGCAGTATTTT
CDR3: CASSFWGRASGGSDTQYF